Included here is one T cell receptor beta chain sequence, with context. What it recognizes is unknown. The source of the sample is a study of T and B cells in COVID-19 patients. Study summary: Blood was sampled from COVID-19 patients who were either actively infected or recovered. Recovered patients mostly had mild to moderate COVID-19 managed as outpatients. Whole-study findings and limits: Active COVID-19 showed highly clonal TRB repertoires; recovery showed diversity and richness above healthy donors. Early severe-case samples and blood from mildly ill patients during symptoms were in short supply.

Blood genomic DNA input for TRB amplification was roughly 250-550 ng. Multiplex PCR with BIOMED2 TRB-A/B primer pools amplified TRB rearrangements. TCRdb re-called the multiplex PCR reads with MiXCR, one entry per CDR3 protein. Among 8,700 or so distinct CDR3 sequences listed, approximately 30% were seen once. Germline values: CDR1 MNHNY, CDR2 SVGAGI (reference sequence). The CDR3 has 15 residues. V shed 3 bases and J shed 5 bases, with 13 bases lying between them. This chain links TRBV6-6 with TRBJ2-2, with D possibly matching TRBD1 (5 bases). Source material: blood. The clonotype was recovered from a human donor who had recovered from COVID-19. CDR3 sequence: CASSYYQGTTGELFF. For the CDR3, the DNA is TGTGCCAGCAGTTATTACCAGGGTACAACCGGGGAGCTGTTTTTT.